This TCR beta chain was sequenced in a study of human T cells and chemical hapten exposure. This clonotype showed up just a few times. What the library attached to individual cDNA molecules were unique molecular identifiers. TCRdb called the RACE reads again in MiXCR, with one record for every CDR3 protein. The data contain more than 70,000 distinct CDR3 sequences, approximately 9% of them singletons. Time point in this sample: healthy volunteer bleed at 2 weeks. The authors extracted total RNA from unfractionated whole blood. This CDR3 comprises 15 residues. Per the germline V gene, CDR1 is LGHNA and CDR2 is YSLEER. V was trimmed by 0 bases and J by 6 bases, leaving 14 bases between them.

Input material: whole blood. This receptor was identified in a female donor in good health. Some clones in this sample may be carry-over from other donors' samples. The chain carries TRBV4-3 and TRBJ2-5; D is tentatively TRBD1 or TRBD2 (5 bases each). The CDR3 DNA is TGCGCCAGCAGCCAAGATACGGGGCAGGAAAAGACCCAGTACTTC. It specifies CASSQDTGQEKTQYF.